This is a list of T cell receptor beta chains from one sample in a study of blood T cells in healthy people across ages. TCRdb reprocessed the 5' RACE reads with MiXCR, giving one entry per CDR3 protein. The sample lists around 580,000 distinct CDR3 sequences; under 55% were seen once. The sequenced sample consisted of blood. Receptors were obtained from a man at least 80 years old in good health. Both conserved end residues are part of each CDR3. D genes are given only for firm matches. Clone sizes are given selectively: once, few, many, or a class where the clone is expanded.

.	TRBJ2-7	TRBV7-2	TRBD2	CASSLMPSGGPAAQYF	TGTGCCAGCAGCTTGATGCCTAGCGGGGGCCCGGCGGCCCAGTACTTC
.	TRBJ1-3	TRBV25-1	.	CATRWGSGNTIYF	TGTGCCACCCGGTGGGGATCTGGAAACACCATATATTTT
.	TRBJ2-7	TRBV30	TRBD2	CAWKGTNAGLQYF	TGTGCCTGGAAGGGGACTAATGCCGGGTTGCAGTACTTC
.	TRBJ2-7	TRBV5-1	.	CASSLAWDSPQYF	TGCGCCAGCAGCTTGGCCTGGGACTCCCCGCAGTACTTC
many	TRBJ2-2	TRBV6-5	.	CASSYSRGYQRVTGELFF	TGTGCCAGCAGTTACTCGAGGGGTTACCAACGGGTCACCGGGGAGCTGTTTTTT
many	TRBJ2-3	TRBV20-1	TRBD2	CSAAGTSGYTDTQYF	TGCAGTGCAGCCGGGACTAGCGGTTACACAGATACGCAGTATTTT
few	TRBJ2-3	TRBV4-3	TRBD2	CASSYGPGTSINDTQYF	TGCGCCAGCAGCTACGGTCCCGGGACTAGCATAAATGATACGCAGTATTTT
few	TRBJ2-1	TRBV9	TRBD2	CASSAGSGIYNEQFF	TGTGCCAGCAGCGCCGGTAGCGGGATATACAATGAGCAGTTCTTC
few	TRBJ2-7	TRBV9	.	CASSPRTASYEQYF	TGTGCCAGCAGCCCAAGGACAGCCTCCTACGAGCAGTACTTC
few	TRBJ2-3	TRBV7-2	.	CASSPRTVPDTQYF	TGTGCCAGCAGCCCGCGGACAGTCCCAGATACGCAGTATTTT
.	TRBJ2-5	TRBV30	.	CAWARTVQETQYF	TGTGCCTGGGCGAGGACAGTCCAAGAGACCCAGTACTTC
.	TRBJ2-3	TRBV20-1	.	CSAINPHGTDTQYF	TGCAGTGCTATCAACCCGCACGGCACAGATACGCAGTATTTT
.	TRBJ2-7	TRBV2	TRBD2	CASRLAGGSYNEQYF	TGTGCCAGCAGACTAGCGGGGGGCTCCTACAATGAGCAGTACTTC
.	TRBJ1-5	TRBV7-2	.	CASSSGIYQPQHF	TGTGCCAGCAGCTCAGGGATCTACCAGCCCCAGCATTTT
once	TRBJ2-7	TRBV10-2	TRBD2	CASSERRTSGFYEQYF	TGCGCCAGCAGTGAGCGGCGGACTAGCGGGTTCTACGAGCAGTACTTC
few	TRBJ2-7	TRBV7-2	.	CASSPVSGSEQYF	TGTGCCAGCAGCCCCGTATCAGGGTCCGAGCAGTACTTC
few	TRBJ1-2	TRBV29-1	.	CSVEDRRYGYTF	TGCAGCGTTGAAGACAGAAGATATGGCTACACCTTC
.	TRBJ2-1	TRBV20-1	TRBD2	CSARGASGAPSYNEQFF	TGCAGTGCTAGAGGAGCTAGCGGGGCCCCCTCCTACAATGAGCAGTTCTTC
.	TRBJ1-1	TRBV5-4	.	CASSRDVARGTGAFF	TGTGCCAGCAGCAGAGACGTTGCCCGGGGCACTGGAGCTTTCTTT
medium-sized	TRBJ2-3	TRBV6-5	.	CASRNRRTTTDTQYF	TGTGCCAGCAGAAACCGGAGGACAACAACAGATACGCAGTATTTT
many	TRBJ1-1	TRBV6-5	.	CASSYQWGGTEAFF	TGTGCCAGCAGTTACCAGTGGGGGGGCACTGAAGCTTTCTTT
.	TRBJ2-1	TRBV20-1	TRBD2	CSAQRAAGVGDEQFF	TGCAGTGCCCAGAGGGCAGCGGGAGTTGGAGATGAGCAGTTCTTC
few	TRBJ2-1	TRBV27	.	CASSLSRGGPSSYNEQFF	TGTGCCAGCAGTTTATCGAGAGGGGGTCCTAGCTCCTACAATGAGCAGTTCTTC
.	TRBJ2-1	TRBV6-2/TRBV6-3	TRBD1	CASSYEAGGSYNEQFF	TGTGCCAGCAGTTACGAGGCAGGGGGCTCCTACAATGAGCAGTTCTTC
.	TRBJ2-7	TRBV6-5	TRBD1	CASMAGQGLSYEQYF	TGTGCCAGCATGGCAGGACAGGGCCTCTCCTACGAGCAGTACTTC
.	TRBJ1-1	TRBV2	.	CASSVSWDDRRNTEAFF	TGTGCCAGCAGTGTAAGTTGGGACGACAGAAGGAACACTGAAGCTTTCTTT
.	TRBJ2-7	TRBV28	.	CASSLPGPREQYF	TGTGCCAGCAGTTTGCCCGGGCCAAGGGAGCAGTACTTC
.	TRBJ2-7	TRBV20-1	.	CSASGPRSYEQYF	TGCAGTGCTAGTGGTCCACGTTCCTACGAGCAGTACTTC
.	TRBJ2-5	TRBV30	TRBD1	CAWSVGTGAPETQYF	TGTGCCTGGAGTGTAGGGACAGGGGCACCAGAGACCCAGTACTTC
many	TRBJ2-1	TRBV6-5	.	CASSFTDPRSYNEQFF	TGTGCCAGCAGTTTCACAGACCCACGCTCCTACAATGAGCAGTTCTTC
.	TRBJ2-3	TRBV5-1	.	CASSLGSSASTDTQYF	TGCGCCAGCAGCTTGGGTTCTAGCGCTAGCACAGATACGCAGTATTTT
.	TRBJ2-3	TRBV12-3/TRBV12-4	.	CASSDTGRGDTQYF	TGTGCCAGCAGTGACACAGGGCGGGGAGATACGCAGTATTTT
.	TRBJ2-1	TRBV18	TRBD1	CASSQSGQNLNEQFF	TGTGCCAGCTCGCAGTCGGGACAGAATCTCAATGAGCAGTTCTTC
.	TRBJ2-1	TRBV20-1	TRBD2	CSAWTSGGKVEQFF	TGCAGTGCTTGGACTAGCGGGGGGAAGGTTGAGCAGTTCTTC
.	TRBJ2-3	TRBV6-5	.	CASSYDGTDTQYF	TGTGCCAGCAGTTACGATGGGACAGATACGCAGTATTTT
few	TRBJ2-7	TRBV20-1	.	CSASSSGTYEQYF	TGCAGTGCTAGCAGTAGCGGAACCTACGAGCAGTACTTC
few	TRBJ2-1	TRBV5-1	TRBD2	CASQKRESGAYNEQFF	TGCGCCAGCCAAAAGCGGGAGAGCGGGGCCTACAATGAGCAGTTCTTC
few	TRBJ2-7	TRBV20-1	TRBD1	CSARGGEGTGYYEQYF	TGCAGTGCTAGAGGAGGGGAGGGGACAGGGTACTACGAGCAGTACTTC
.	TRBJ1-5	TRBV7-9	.	CASSPGGNSNQPQHF	TGTGCCAGCAGCCCCGGGGGGAACTCGAATCAGCCCCAGCATTTT
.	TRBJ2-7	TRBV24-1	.	CATSAADGHEQYF	TGTGCCACCAGTGCCGCGGACGGACACGAGCAGTACTTC
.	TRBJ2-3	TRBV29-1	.	CSVVGPGTDTQYF	TGCAGCGTTGTAGGGCCGGGCACAGATACGCAGTATTTT
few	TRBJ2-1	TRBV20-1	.	CSARSRDSSLGDEQFF	TGCAGTGCTAGGTCGAGGGATTCTTCGCTTGGGGATGAGCAGTTCTTC
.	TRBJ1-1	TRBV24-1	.	CAILTRPNTEAFF	TGTGCCATTCTGACTCGGCCCAACACTGAAGCTTTCTTT
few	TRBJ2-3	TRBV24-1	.	CATIKRVRAQYF	TGTGCCACCATAAAGCGCGTGAGGGCGCAGTATTTT
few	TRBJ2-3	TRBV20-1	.	CSARVGLGTDTQYF	TGCAGTGCTAGGGTCGGACTGGGCACAGATACGCAGTATTTT
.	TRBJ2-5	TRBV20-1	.	CSARSRVSRNEQYF	TGCAGTGCTAGATCACGAGTCTCCCGGAATGAGCAGTACTTC
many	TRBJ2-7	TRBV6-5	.	CASSYAKSGLEQYF	TGTGCCAGCAGTTACGCTAAAAGTGGGCTCGAGCAGTACTTC
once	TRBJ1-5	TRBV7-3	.	CAGSLDEGRWNQPQHF	TGTGCCGGCAGCTTAGATGAGGGGAGGTGGAATCAGCCCCAGCATTTT
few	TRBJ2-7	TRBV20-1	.	CSARLTGTTGLVEQYF	TGCAGTGCTAGATTGACAGGGACAACGGGACTTGTCGAGCAGTACTTC
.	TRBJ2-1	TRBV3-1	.	CASNSQGNEQFF	TGTGCCAGCAATTCCCAAGGGAATGAGCAGTTCTTC
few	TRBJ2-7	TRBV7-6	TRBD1	CASGTAPYEQYF	TGTGCCAGCGGGACAGCTCCTTACGAGCAGTACTTC
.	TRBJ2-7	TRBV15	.	CATSRGSGSEQYF	TGTGCCACCAGCAGAGGATCGGGGAGCGAGCAGTACTTC